The present entry profiles one T cell receptor beta chain with its context. This record belongs to a study of blood T cell repertoires in COVID-19. Overall study context: Material from acute and convalescent COVID-19 was sourced from the United States, Italy and Spain. Sample material is recorded as cDNA or gDNA derived from T cells, B-cell-depleted T cells, or PBMCs.

Trimming stripped 5 bases from V and 6 bases from J, with 14 bases between. This CDR3 comprises 13 residues. Original data processing: For nucleated cells, counts were estimated from reference gene primer amplification. TCRdb's table, derived via immunoSEQ multiplex PCR, lists solely in-frame clones and lacks some. That table furnishes V, J and clone size, whereas the DNA furnished D and trimming. The data hold 40,000 to 45,000 clones, with roughly nine tenths observed a single time. The sequence was obtained from a man aged 50 to 59 with active COVID-19. The chain links TRBV12-3 or TRBV12-4 to TRBJ2-7; D is perhaps TRBD1 (5 bases). What was sequenced was peripheral blood. The CDR3 protein is CASSPQGWSEQYF. In DNA form, the CDR3 reads TGTGCCAGCAGTCCGCAGGGTTGGAGCGAGCAGTACTTC.